These 15 T cell receptor beta chains originate from one sample sequenced in a study of T cell repertoires in cytomegalovirus infection. MiXCR, applied by TCRdb to the reads, yields one record per CDR3 protein. The top ten hold around 15% of the sample, which has roughly 280,000 distinct CDR3 sequences, roughly 9% seen once. Input material: PBMCs. These receptors all come from a human donor in good health (CMV status not recorded). Some clones in this sample may be carry-over from other donors' samples.

This clonotype was seen many times. This chain connects TRBV4-3 to TRBJ2-7; D is perhaps TRBD2 (5 bases). CDR1 and CDR2 (germline): LGHNA, YSLEER. The ends were cut back, 3 bases at V and 7 bases at J, with 16 bases in the middle. The CDR3 runs 14 residues. CDR3 in amino acids: CASSHLGPSGEQYF. For the CDR3, the DNA is TGCGCCAGCAGCCACCTAGGACCCTCGGGAGAGCAGTACTTC.

About this clonotype itself: A read error may explain this, as a much larger clone is one base away. The V gene is TRBV5-6, the J gene TRBJ1-1; D uncertain. The CDR3 loop spans 14 amino acids. With 2 bases removed from V and 3 bases from J, the gap between germline ends came to 11 bases. CDR1 and CDR2 (germline): SGHDT, YYEEEE. The CDR3 DNA is TGTGCCAGCAGCTTATCTACCGGGGACACTGAAGCTTTCTTT. Translated: CASSLSTGDTEAFF.

The CDR3 DNA follows: TGTGCCTGGAGTATCGGACAGGGTGGGAAGACCCAGTACTTC. Protein sequence: CAWSIGQGGKTQYF. The chain couples TRBV30 to TRBJ2-5; 8 bases match TRBD1. The CDR3 has 14 amino acids. V shed 2 bases and J 6 bases; nucleotides not matched to a gene: 8. Germline loops: CDR1 GTSNPN, CDR2 SVGIG (reference sequence).

This clonotype came up a few times. The chain carries TRBV20-1 and TRBJ1-3, with 8 bases lining up with TRBD1. The V segment lost 1 base and the J segment 3 bases; nucleotides outside the gene matches: 5. Germline V CDR1 and CDR2: DFQATT, SNEGSKA (reference sequence). This CDR3 region has 15 residues. The CDR3 here is CSARVQGAIGNTIYF. CDR3 nucleotide sequence: TGCAGTGCTAGAGTCCAGGGGGCTATTGGAAACACCATATATTTT.

The sample holds many counts of this clonotype. The V gene is TRBV6-2 or TRBV6-3, the J gene TRBJ2-1, with 10 bases matching TRBD2. With V trimmed by 5 bases and J by 6 bases, 7 bases remained unmatched. CDR1 is MNHEY and CDR2 is SVGEGT in the germline V gene. CDR3 length equals 15 residues. In DNA form, the CDR3 reads TGTGCCAGCAGTCGACCGGGACTAGCGTTCAATGAGCAGTTCTTC. It is translated as CASSRPGLAFNEQFF.

This clonotype has at least ten counts. This rearrangement joins TRBV12-3 or TRBV12-4 to TRBJ2-3, with TRBD2 matching over 8 bases. This CDR3 comprises 17 residues. Trimming removed 3 bases from V and 0 bases from J; junction bases left unmatched: 8. As DNA, the CDR3 is TGTGCCAGCAGTTTGGTGGCGGGGGGTGTGAGCACAGATACGCAGTATTTT. It codes for CASSLVAGGVSTDTQYF.

This clonotype occurred a few times. The chain combines TRBV7-2 with TRBJ1-2; TRBD1 matches at 9 bases. CDR3 length equals 15 residues. V shed 3 bases and J 4 bases; nucleotides not matched to a gene: 6. Germline V gives CDR1 SGHTA, CDR2 FQGNSA. The CDR3 DNA follows: TGTGCCAGCAGCTTGACGAAACAGGGGGCCTATGGCTACACCTTC. This gives the protein CASSLTKQGAYGYTF.

This clonotype was found many times. The chain is built from TRBV7-2 and TRBJ2-1; 11 nucleotides match TRBD2. The CDR3 spans 16 residues. J gave up 2 bases and V 4 bases, and 4 bases lay outside the gene matches. The germline gives CDR1 SGHTA, CDR2 FQGNSA. CDR3 in amino acids: CASSWVAGGPYNEQFF. The DNA of the CDR3 is TGTGCCAGCAGCTGGGTAGCGGGAGGGCCCTACAATGAGCAGTTCTTC.

This clonotype was detected ten times or more. J is TRBJ2-7 and V is TRBV7-2, with D possibly matching TRBD1 (5 bases). V was shortened by 3 bases and J by 0 bases, with 12 bases between the two germline ends. The CDR3 has 15 residues. Germline CDR1 is SGHTA and CDR2 is FQGNSA. CDR3 DNA sequence: TGTGCCAGCAGCTTGACAGAAAATCTCTCCTACGAGCAGTACTTC. It encodes CASSLTENLSYEQYF.

There are many counts of this clonotype. The rearrangement joins TRBV7-2 to TRBJ1-5; D gene ambiguous. V was pared by 2 bases and J by 4 bases, with 12 bases between. The CDR3 runs to 15 residues. Germline lookup yields CDR1 SGHTA and CDR2 FQGNSA. The CDR3 spells CASSLRATLNQPQHF. The DNA of the CDR3 is TGTGCCAGCAGCTTAAGGGCAACCCTAAATCAGCCCCAGCATTTT.

This clonotype was recorded many times. The J gene is TRBJ2-7, the V gene TRBV6-2 or TRBV6-3; D is undetermined. Germline loops: CDR1 MNHEY, CDR2 SVGEGT. Deletions cut 6 bases from V and 1 base from J, with 16 bases between. CDR3 length: 15 amino acids. The CDR3 DNA reads as TGTGCCAGCAGCGAACCCGGCTCCTCATCCTACGAGCAGTACTTC. Amino acids: CASSEPGSSSYEQYF.

This clonotype was detected a few times. V usage is TRBV6-2 or TRBV6-3 and J usage is TRBJ2-7, with D tentatively TRBD2 (6 bases). Germline assignment: CDR1 MNHEY and CDR2 SVGEGT. V was trimmed by 4 bases and J by 6 bases, leaving 16 bases between them. The CDR3 is made up of 14 amino acids. The CDR3 protein is CASSSPDGLLEQYF. CDR3 DNA: TGTGCCAGCAGTTCTCCTGACGGACTACTCGAGCAGTACTTC.

This clonotype has ten or more counts. J is TRBJ2-3 and V is TRBV12-3 or TRBV12-4, with a possible D match to TRBD1 (5 bases). V was trimmed by 5 bases and J by 2 bases, leaving 11 bases between them. This CDR3 contains 14 residues. This CDR3 is CASSPWTFTDTQYF. As DNA, the CDR3 is TGTGCCAGCAGTCCCTGGACATTCACAGATACGCAGTATTTT.

The rearrangement uses TRBV4-1 and TRBJ2-2; 8 nucleotides agree with TRBD2. Germline CDR1 reads MGHRA; CDR2 reads YSYEKL. J lost 5 bases, V lost 4 bases, and 9 bases had no gene match. This CDR3 comprises 16 residues. CDR3 in DNA: TGCGCCAGCAGCCCACAAAGGAGCGGGGGTACCGGGGAGCTGTTTTTT. Its protein product is CASSPQRSGGTGELFF.

The rearrangement uses TRBV29-1 and TRBJ2-1; D gene uncertain. Deletions cut 2 bases from V and 7 bases from J, with 12 bases between. The CDR3 length is 13 residues. Germline lookup yields CDR1 SQVTM and CDR2 ANQGSEA. The CDR3 DNA reads as TGCAGCGTTGAACCCGCCCTAGGGAATGAGCAGTTCTTC. This codes for CSVEPALGNEQFF.